Sequencing of this TCR beta chain was carried out in a study of persistence of HIV-infected CD4 T cells. Across the study: The sample holds CD4+ T cells responsive to CMV or HIV-1 Gag.

Sequencing used immunoSEQ version 4 in survey mode. Some clones are missing from TCRdb's copy, which holds only in-frame ones; the method was immunoSEQ multiplex PCR. The sample carries tens of thousands of clones, around four fifths recorded once. Study-level results: TCRbeta richness was lower in CMV- and Gag-responding cells than in anti-CD3/anti-CD28-responding cells.

Trimming pared 3 bases from V and 6 bases from J, leaving 16 bases between. Germline CDR1 and CDR2: KGHSH and LQKENI. The CDR3 has 15 residues. Overlapping HIV-1 Gag 15-mer peptides at around 1 ug per peptide per mL were used. Memory cells lacking CD40L and CD69 with high CD45RO were sorted. Before stimulation, PBMCs underwent CD8+ T cell depletion. This clone appeared a single time. Its specificity is not known. The sequence derives from an adult woman with HIV who was CMV-seropositive. The V and J genes are TRBV18 and TRBJ2-3; D may be TRBD1 or TRBD2 (5 bases each). The input for sequencing was CD4+ T cells sorted from PBMCs after approximately 20-hour stimulation, taken from a patient who received antiretroviral therapy. The CDR3: CASSPRVRGVDTQYF. The DNA of the CDR3 is TGTGCCAGCTCACCCCGCGTGAGGGGTGTGGATACGCAGTATTTT. Supplemented by reference TRBV18 and TRBJ2-3, the full variable domain reads NAGVMQNPRHLVRRRGQEARLRCSPMKGHSHVYWYRQLPEEGLKFMVYLQKENIIDESGMPKERFSAEFPKEGPSILRIQQVVRGDSAAYFCASSPRVRGVDTQYFGPGTRLTVL.